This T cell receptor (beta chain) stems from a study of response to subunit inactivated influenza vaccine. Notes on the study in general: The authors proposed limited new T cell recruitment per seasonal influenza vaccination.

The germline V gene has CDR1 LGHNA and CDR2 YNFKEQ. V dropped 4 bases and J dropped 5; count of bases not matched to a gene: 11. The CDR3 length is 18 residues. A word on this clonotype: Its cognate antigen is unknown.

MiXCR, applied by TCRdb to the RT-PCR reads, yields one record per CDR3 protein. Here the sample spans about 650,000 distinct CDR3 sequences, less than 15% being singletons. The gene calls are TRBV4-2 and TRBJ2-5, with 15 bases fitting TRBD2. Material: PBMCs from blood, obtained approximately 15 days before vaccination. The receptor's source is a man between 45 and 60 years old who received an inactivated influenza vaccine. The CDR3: CASSPFRTSGREKETQYF. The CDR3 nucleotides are TGTGCCAGCAGCCCATTCCGGACTAGCGGGAGGGAAAAGGAGACCCAGTACTTC.